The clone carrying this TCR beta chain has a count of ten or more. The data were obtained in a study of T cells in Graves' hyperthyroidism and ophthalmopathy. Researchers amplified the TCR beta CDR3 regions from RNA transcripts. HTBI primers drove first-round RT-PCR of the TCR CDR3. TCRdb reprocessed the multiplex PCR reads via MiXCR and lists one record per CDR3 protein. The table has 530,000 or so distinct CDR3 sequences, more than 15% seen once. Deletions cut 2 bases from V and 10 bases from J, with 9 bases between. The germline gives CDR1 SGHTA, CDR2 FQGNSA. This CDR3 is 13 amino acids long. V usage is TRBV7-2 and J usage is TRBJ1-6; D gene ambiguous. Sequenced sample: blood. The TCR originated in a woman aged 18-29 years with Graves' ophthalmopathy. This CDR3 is CASSLLGGSPLHF. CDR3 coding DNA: TGTGCCAGCAGCTTACTGGGAGGATCACCCCTCCACTTT. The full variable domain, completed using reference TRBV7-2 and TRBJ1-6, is GAGVSQSPSNKVTEKGKDVELRCDPISGHTALYWYRQSLGQGLEFLIYFQGNSAPDKSGLPSDRFSAERTGGSVSTLTIQRTQQEDSAVYLCASSLLGGSPLHFGNGTRLTVT.